The clone carrying this T cell receptor beta chain was observed a few times. As yet, its antigen is unknown. These data are taken from a study of cytomegalovirus exposure and HLA in healthy donors. Germline CDR1 is LGHNA and CDR2 is YNFKEQ. The CDR3 extends over 14 amino acids. PCR amplification relied on 60 Vbeta primers (plus 13 Jbeta primers). The assay was immunoSEQ multiplex PCR, and TCRdb's table has in-frame clones only and misses some. The sample has approximately 78,000 clones, less than 85% seen once; the top ten hold around 2.4%. Study conclusions and caveats: Most TCR beta V segments were productive about 90% or about 30% of the time in an earlier analysis.

The receptor comes from a woman in her 50s in good health and CMV-seronegative. The rearrangement uses TRBV4-2 and TRBJ2-5; 11 nucleotides line up with TRBD1. The J call could be wrong; TRBJ2-7 is a better fit for the DNA end. Sequencing was performed on PBMCs. The CDR3 loop is CASSPGTGGNEQYF. Here the CDR3 DNA reads TGTGCCAGCAGTCCTGGGACAGGGGGTAACGAGCAGTACTTC.